The 17 T cell receptor beta chains given below trace back to one sample, sequenced in a study of metastatic and nonmetastatic thyroid tumors. There were no patients who had received any treatment before thyroid surgery. MiXCR reprocessed the PCR reads for TCRdb. Of around 26,000 clones in the sample, around an eighth were seen once. The material sequenced was blood. Every receptor here comes from a female donor with papillary thyroid cancer or a benign thyroid nodule (not recorded which). Some clones in this sample may be carry-over from other donors' samples.

The chain uses TRBV20-1 and TRBJ2-3; the match to TRBD1 covers 9 bases. The CDR3 has 15 residues. CDR1 is DFQATT and CDR2 is SNEGSKA in the germline V gene (reference sequence). With V trimmed by 1 base and J by 4 bases, 6 bases remained unmatched. The CDR3 here is CSARGGTGTPDTQYF. Written as DNA, the CDR3 is TGCAGTGCTAGAGGTGGGACAGGGACGCCAGATACGCAGTATTTT.

Many counts were recorded for this clone. The rearrangement joins TRBV27 to TRBJ2-1; D might be TRBD1 or TRBD2, each matching 5 bases. Germline CDR1 and CDR2: MNHEY and SMNVEV (reference sequence). V was cut by 6 bases and J by 8 bases, with 14 bases left in between. The CDR3 totals 13 residues. CDR3 nucleotides: TGTGCCAGCAGCCCCCTCGGGGCGGATGAGCAGTTCTTC. Translation gives CASSPLGADEQFF.

This clone was seen at least ten times. The chain links TRBV4-1 to TRBJ1-1, with 12 bases that match TRBD1. Germline V gene data show CDR1 as MGHRA and CDR2 as YSYEKL. The CDR3 loop spans 16 amino acids. The V segment lost 4 bases and the J segment 1 base; nucleotides outside the gene matches: 4. This CDR3 is CASSPGQGATNTEAFF. DNA for the CDR3: TGCGCCAGCAGCCCGGGACAGGGGGCGACGAACACTGAAGCTTTCTTT.

J is TRBJ2-7 and V is TRBV6-1; TRBD2 agrees at 7 bases. The ends lost 5 bases at V and 1 base at J; junction bases unmatched: 11. The CDR3 extends over 16 amino acids. The germline V gene encodes CDR1 MNHNS and CDR2 SASEGT. CDR3 in amino acids: CASSPRTSLVSYEQYF. CDR3 nucleotides: TGTGCCAGCAGTCCGAGGACTAGTCTAGTTTCCTACGAGCAGTACTTC.

This clone was counted at least ten times. The chain carries TRBV18 and TRBJ1-1, with D uncertain. The length of the CDR3 is 14 residues. Trimming left V 2 bases short and J 6 bases short, with 13 bases between. Germline CDR1 and CDR2: KGHSH and LQKENI. CDR3 in amino acids: CASSPDLVGAEAFF. CDR3 coding DNA: TGTGCCAGCTCACCAGATTTGGTTGGGGCTGAAGCTTTCTTT.

The table lists this clone with many counts. The rearrangement links TRBV28 to TRBJ1-1; D not certain. The CDR3 extends over 10 amino acids. V lost 10 bases and J lost 6, with 9 bases in between. Germline loops: CDR1 MDHEN, CDR2 SYDVKM. The CDR3 nucleotides read TGTGCCACCGTGGAACCTGAAGCTTTCTTT. Its protein product is CATVEPEAFF.

This chain links TRBV18 with TRBJ1-2; D is possibly TRBD1 (6 bases). Germline lookup yields CDR1 KGHSH and CDR2 LQKENI. The CDR3 covers 13 residues. The V end lost 2 bases, the J end lost 8 bases, and 12 bases lay between the germline ends. CDR3 region: CASSPESGVGYTF. The DNA for the CDR3 is TGTGCCAGCTCACCAGAATCAGGGGTCGGCTACACCTTC.

In its sample, this clone was seen many times. The chain's CDR3 is CSASIGLAGDTQYF. In DNA form, the CDR3 reads TGCAGTGCTAGTATTGGGCTAGCGGGAGATACGCAGTATTTT. The J gene is TRBJ2-3, the V gene TRBV20-1; 8 bases map to TRBD2. V was pared by 3 bases and J by 5 bases, with 7 bases of the junction left unmatched. Germline values: CDR1 DFQATT, CDR2 SNEGSKA (reference sequence). There are 14 residues in the CDR3.

This clone was recorded many times. The V and J genes are TRBV6-1 and TRBJ2-3, with 9 bases matching TRBD1. The CDR3 is made up of 10 amino acids. After removal of 7 bases from V and 14 bases from J, the junction contained 4 bases not matched to a gene. Germline CDR1 and CDR2: MNHNS and SASEGT. This CDR3 reads CASTTGGLYF. The CDR3 region has the DNA TGTGCCAGCACGACAGGGGGTCTGTATTTT.

In this sample, this clone turned up many times. The genes are TRBV2 and TRBJ1-1; D may be TRBD1 (6 bases). This CDR3 contains 14 residues. V lost 7 bases and J lost 1, with 13 bases in between. Germline CDR1 is SNHLY and CDR2 is FYNNEI. The CDR3 reads CASNLGQPNTEAFF. For the CDR3, the DNA is TGTGCCAGCAACTTAGGACAGCCGAACACTGAAGCTTTCTTT.

This clone was seen many times. The chain joins TRBV24-1 to TRBJ2-1; D is perhaps TRBD2 (5 bases). Germline V gene data show CDR1 as KGHDR and CDR2 as SFDVKD. Trimming shortened V by 4 bases and J by 3 bases, and 15 bases separated the two germline ends. The CDR3 consists of 16 residues. CDR3: CATSDPVVAGYNEQFF. The CDR3 bases are TGTGCCACCAGTGACCCGGTAGTGGCGGGCTACAATGAGCAGTTCTTC.

This chain connects TRBV20-1 to TRBJ2-7; no definite D call. V was pared by 5 bases and J by 5 bases, with 16 bases between. CDR1 and CDR2 (germline): DFQATT, SNEGSKA (reference sequence). The CDR3 loop spans 13 amino acids. CDR3 residues: CSAPRPGSDEQYF. CDR3 bases: TGCAGTGCTCCGAGGCCAGGAAGCGACGAGCAGTACTTC.

Ten or more counts support this clone. The chain employs TRBV2 and TRBJ2-1; TRBD2 matches 10 bases. Germline-derived CDR1 and CDR2 are SNHLY and FYNNEI. The CDR3 has 15 amino acids. Trimming at V came to 1 base and at J to 9 bases, leaving 6 bases not matched to a gene. The CDR3 DNA reads TGTGCCAGCAGTGAAGGCCTAGCGGGAGAGGTTGAGCAGTTCTTC. Translating it yields CASSEGLAGEVEQFF.

A few counts support this clone. The chain recombines TRBV10-3 with TRBJ2-3; TRBD2 matches at 12 bases. The V gene's germline CDR1 is ENHRY and CDR2 SYGVKD. V trimming: 6 bases; J trimming: 6 bases; junction bases outside the gene matches: 10. The CDR3 runs 16 residues. This CDR3 reads CAISEVPTSGSDTQYF. CDR3 sequence (DNA): TGTGCCATCAGCGAGGTCCCGACTAGCGGGAGTGATACGCAGTATTTT.

This clone occurred many times. CDR3 sequence: CASSEAGAYNEQFF. CDR3 DNA sequence: TGCGCCAGCAGTGAAGCGGGGGCCTACAATGAGCAGTTCTTC. The genes are TRBV10-1 and TRBJ2-1; 8 nucleotides line up with TRBD2. Germline values: CDR1 WNHNN, CDR2 SYGVQD (reference sequence). The length of the CDR3 is 14 residues. After removal of 3 bases from V and 2 bases from J, the junction contained 0 bases not matched to a gene.

This clone is medium-sized by share. V gene TRBV12-3 or TRBV12-4 combines with J gene TRBJ2-7; 10 nucleotides agree with TRBD1. Losses at the gene ends were 9 bases for V and 3 bases for J; bases not matched to a gene: 5. The CDR3 extends over 13 amino acids. The CDR3 DNA reads TGTGCCAGTCGCCGGACAGGGGGCTACGAGCAGTACTTC. This translates into CASRRTGGYEQYF.

This clone came up many times. V gene TRBV12-3 or TRBV12-4 combines with J gene TRBJ2-5; D uncertain. V was clipped by 1 base and J by 4 bases, with 7 bases between them. CDR3 length: 13 residues. The CDR3 sequence: CASSLGGPETQYF. The CDR3, as DNA: TGTGCCAGCAGTTTAGGGGGTCCAGAGACCCAGTACTTC.